The 5 T cell receptor beta chains below were found in one sample sequenced in a study of T-cell memory formation after mild COVID-19. TCRdb redid the calling of the 5' RACE reads with MiXCR, one entry per CDR3 protein. The data hold around 300,000 distinct CDR3 sequences, with roughly 8.2% observed a single time. Sample: PBMCs or a T cell subset sorted from them (not recorded which). These receptors were obtained from a man in his late teens or twenties who had mild COVID-19 (a few samples of this study predate the infection). Cell type and time point are not known.

The rearrangement uses TRBV20-1 and TRBJ1-2; 10 bases are a match to TRBD1. This CDR3 spans 13 amino acids. The junction had 6 bases not matched to a gene; V was cut back by 6 bases and J by 5 bases. Per the germline V gene, CDR1 is DFQATT and CDR2 is SNEGSKA (reference sequence). The chain's CDR3 is CSAVQGQGYGYTF. CDR3 DNA: TGCAGTGCCGTTCAGGGACAGGGGTATGGCTACACCTTC.

The table lists this clonotype with a few counts. The V and J genes are TRBV15 and TRBJ2-3; no definite D call. This CDR3 has 12 residues. Germline V CDR1 and CDR2: LNHNV, YYDKDF (reference sequence). Between the trimmed V and J ends, which lost 5 bases and 5 bases, there was a span of 8 bases. DNA for the CDR3: TGTGCCACCAGCGTGGATTTAGATACGCAGTATTTT. Protein sequence: CATSVDLDTQYF.

The chain uses TRBV27 and TRBJ1-5, with 9 bases identical to TRBD1. This CDR3 comprises 16 residues. V lost 3 bases to trimming and J lost 3 bases; unmatched junction nucleotides: 6. From germline, CDR1 is MNHEY and CDR2 SMNVEV (reference sequence). The CDR3 DNA reads TGTGCCAGCAGTTTCCGGGACAGGGATCCCAATCAGCCCCAGCATTTT. Its protein is CASSFRDRDPNQPQHF.

The genes are TRBV7-2 and TRBJ1-5, with TRBD1 as a possible D gene (6 bases). The CDR3 contains 14 residues. V was clipped by 5 bases and J by 6 bases, with 14 bases between them. The germline V gene has CDR1 SGHTA and CDR2 FQGNSA. Here the CDR3 reads CASSKTGSGQPQHF. CDR3 nucleotides: TGTGCCAGCAGCAAAACAGGGAGCGGTCAGCCCCAGCATTTT. The complete variable domain, with remaining parts taken from reference TRBV7-2 and TRBJ1-5, reads GAGVSQSPSNKVTEKGKDVELRCDPISGHTALYWYRQSLGQGLEFLIYFQGNSAPDKSGLPSDRFSAERTGGSVSTLTIQRTQQEDSAVYLCASSKTGSGQPQHFGDGTRLSIL.

This clonotype was counted only a few times. V is TRBV6-6 and J is TRBJ2-3, with D unresolved. V was pared by 6 bases and J by 14 bases, with 18 bases between. CDR1 and CDR2 (germline): MNHNY, SVGAGI (reference sequence). This CDR3 is 12 amino acids long. The CDR3 is CASSHLRRFPYF. CDR3 coding DNA: TGTGCCAGCAGCCACCTTCGGCGGTTCCCGTATTTT.